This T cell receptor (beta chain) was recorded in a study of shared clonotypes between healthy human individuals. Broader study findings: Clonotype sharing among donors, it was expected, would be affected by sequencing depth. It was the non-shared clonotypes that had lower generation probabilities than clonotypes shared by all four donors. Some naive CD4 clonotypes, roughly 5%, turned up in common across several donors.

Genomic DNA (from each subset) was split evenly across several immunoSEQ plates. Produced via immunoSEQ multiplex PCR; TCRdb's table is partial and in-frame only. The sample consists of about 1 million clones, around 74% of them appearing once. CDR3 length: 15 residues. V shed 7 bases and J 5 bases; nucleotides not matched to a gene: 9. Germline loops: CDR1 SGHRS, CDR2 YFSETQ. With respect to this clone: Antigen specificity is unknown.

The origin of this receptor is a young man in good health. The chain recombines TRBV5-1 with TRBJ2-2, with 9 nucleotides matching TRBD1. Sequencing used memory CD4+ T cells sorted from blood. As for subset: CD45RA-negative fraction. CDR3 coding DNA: TGCGCCAGCCTCCCGGACAGGGGTGGTACCGGGGAGCTGTTTTTT. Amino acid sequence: CASLPDRGGTGELFF.